The text below deals with one T cell receptor beta chain. Its antigen target is currently unknown. No much larger clone exists at a distance of one base, and base qualities are not known. Libraries were made using the immunoSEQ multiplex PCR assay. TCRdb carries this immuneACCESS record with in-frame sequences only. Its versions omit some clonotypes, under half of them owing to an unresolved V gene in the studies checked, with the rest unexplained. A total of about 130,000 clones appear in this sample, approximately 90% of them only once. Jointly, the top ten make up roughly 2.7% of the sample. CDR1 and CDR2, looked up from the germline V gene, are SGHTA and FQGNSA. Trimming accounts for 4 bases at V and 1 base at J, while the number of junction bases matched to no gene is 5. The CDR3 runs 17 residues from the cysteine to the phenylalanine. Of all the DNA, just the CDR3 is kept, 51 bases in frame from base 1.

This specimen comes from a study of control samples from healthy donors and cancer patients (dated by TCRdb to about 2020). Recombination connected TRBV7-2 to TRBJ2-1, with 12 bases in between that match TRBD2. Sequencing was carried out using blood. This receptor was obtained from a man aged 18-30 years in good health. This receptor has the CDR3 CASSYLAGGLSYNEQFF. The DNA is TGTGCCAGCAGCTATCTAGCGGGAGGGCTTTCCTACAATGAGCAGTTCTTC. This CDR3, with the reference TRBV7-2 and TRBJ2-1 proteins standing in past its ends, gives the full variable domain GAGVSQSPSNKVTEKGKDVELRCDPISGHTALYWYRQSLGQGLEFLIYFQGNSAPDKSGLPSDRFSAERTGGSVSTLTIQRTQQEDSAVYLCASSYLAGGLSYNEQFFGPGTRLTVL.